These 29 T cell receptor beta chains originate from one sample sequenced in a study of Ad26.COV2.S vaccination and SARS-CoV-2 variants. TCRdb's copy holds only in-frame clones and misses some; the assay was immunoSEQ multiplex PCR. The table shows 75,000 to 100,000 clones, with under 90% occurring only once. The specimen comprised peripheral blood, sampled after recovery from COVID-19. Receptors were obtained from a human donor who had recovered from COVID-19.

V gene TRBV5-8 combines with J gene TRBJ2-5; 12 bases map to TRBD2. The CDR3 spans 16 residues. J gave up 5 bases and V 0 bases, and 5 bases lay outside the gene matches. Germline-derived CDR1 and CDR2 are SGHTS and YDEGEE. The CDR3 protein is CASSLGLAGVEETQYF. For the CDR3, the DNA is TGTGCCAGCAGCTTGGGACTAGCGGGAGTTGAGGAGACCCAGTACTTC.

V usage is TRBV27 and J usage is TRBJ2-7; a weak D match, TRBD2 (5 bases). Deletions cut 2 bases from V and 4 bases from J, with 12 bases between. Per the germline V gene, CDR1 is MNHEY and CDR2 is SMNVEV (reference sequence). The CDR3 totals 14 residues. The CDR3 DNA follows: TGTGCCAGCAGTTTAGGGCTAGCTGTGTACGAGCAGTACTTC. Protein: CASSLGLAVYEQYF.

In its sample, this clone was seen once. The CDR3 nucleotides are TGTGCCAGCCTGTTTCAGGCGGGAGGCTACACCTTC. Its translation is CASLFQAGGYTF. The V call is TRBV28, the J call TRBJ1-2; D is ambiguous. This CDR3 contains 12 residues. Germline assignment: CDR1 MDHEN and CDR2 SYDVKM. Trimming left V 8 bases short and J 8 bases short, with 15 bases between.

This clone was observed a few times. The chain is built from TRBV2 and TRBJ1-1, with no clear D. From germline, CDR1 is SNHLY and CDR2 FYNNEI. CDR3 length: 12 amino acids. The V and J ends lost 4 bases and 5 bases respectively, with 8 bases between them. The CDR3 protein is CASSVVDTEAFF. In nucleotides, the CDR3 is TGTGCCAGCAGTGTTGTGGATACTGAAGCTTTCTTT.

The V gene is TRBV5-1, the J gene TRBJ2-5; the D gene is possibly TRBD1 (6 bases). The CDR3 covers 13 residues. Germline CDR1 SGHRS, CDR2 YFSETQ. The ends were cut back, 2 bases at V and 5 bases at J, with 10 bases in the middle. This CDR3 is CASSLPGAETQYF. The CDR3 bases are TGCGCCAGCAGCTTACCAGGGGCCGAGACCCAGTACTTC. The whole variable domain, filled in from reference TRBV5-1 and TRBJ2-5, reads KAGVTQTPRYLIKTRGQQVTLSCSPISGHRSVSWYQQTPGQGLQFLFEYFSETQRNKGNFPGRFSGRQFSNSRSEMNVSTLELGDSALYLCASSLPGAETQYFGPGTRLLVL.

In its sample, this clone was seen a few times. This CDR3 is CASSSQQPQHF. CDR3 bases: TGTGCCAGCAGTTCGCAACAGCCCCAGCATTTT. This chain links TRBV28 with TRBJ1-5; D is unclear. The length of the CDR3 is 11 residues. From germline, CDR1 is MDHEN and CDR2 SYDVKM. V lost 4 bases and J 7 bases, leaving 5 bases between the germline ends.

The chain employs TRBV7-8 and TRBJ2-7; D is unresolved. Germline values: CDR1 SGHVS, CDR2 FQNEAQ. CDR3 size: 12 residues. V gave up 3 bases and J gave up 5 bases, with 8 bases separating them. The CDR3 region is CASSFLGNEQYF. The CDR3 nucleotides read TGTGCCAGCAGCTTTTTAGGGAACGAGCAGTACTTC.

CDR3 protein: CASSLDLFGYEQYF. In nucleotides, the CDR3 is TGCGCCAGCAGCCTGGACCTGTTCGGCTACGAGCAGTACTTC. The rearrangement uses TRBV5-1 and TRBJ2-7, with unresolved D. V lost 4 bases, J lost 3 bases, and 14 bases lay in between. CDR3 size: 14 residues. From germline, CDR1 is SGHRS and CDR2 YFSETQ.

This chain uses TRBV28 with TRBJ2-7, with D possibly being TRBD1 (6 bases). CDR1 is MDHEN and CDR2 is SYDVKM in the germline V gene. The CDR3 is 15 amino acids. Trimming pared 6 bases from V and 3 bases from J, leaving 18 bases between. CDR3 amino acids: CASSSDRPIRYEQYF. In DNA form, the CDR3 reads TGTGCCAGCAGCTCTGACAGGCCGATTCGCTACGAGCAGTACTTC.

V usage is TRBV27 and J usage is TRBJ2-3; D remains ambiguous. The CDR3 loop spans 13 amino acids. Germline V lookup: CDR1 MNHEY, CDR2 SMNVEV (reference sequence). The V end lost 1 base, the J end lost 3 bases, and 5 bases lay between the germline ends. The CDR3: CASSLLRTDTQYF. DNA of the CDR3: TGTGCCAGCAGTTTATTGAGGACAGATACGCAGTATTTT.

CDR3 coding DNA: TGTGCCAGCAGTTCATGGGGACAACGTGGCTACACCTTC. Its protein is CASSSWGQRGYTF. The genes are TRBV27 and TRBJ1-2; possibly TRBD1 for D (6 bases). The CDR3 covers 13 residues. Between the trimmed V and J ends, which lost 4 bases and 7 bases, there was a span of 13 bases. Germline CDR1 is MNHEY and CDR2 is SMNVEV (reference sequence).

The V and J genes are TRBV19 and TRBJ2-3, with D possibly matching TRBD2 (6 bases). Looked up from germline, CDR1 is LNHDA and CDR2 is SQIVND (reference sequence). The CDR3 totals 15 residues. Trimming removed 3 bases at V and 4 bases at J, with 14 bases between. CDR3 nucleotide sequence: TGTGCCAGTAGTATGGCGGGATCATATTCAGATACGCAGTATTTT. It specifies CASSMAGSYSDTQYF. Looking up the rest from reference TRBV19 and TRBJ2-3 gives the full variable domain: DGGITQSPKYLFRKEGQNVTLSCEQNLNHDAMYWYRQDPGQGLRLIYYSQIVNDFQKGDIAEGYSVSREKKESFPLTVTSAQKNPTAFYLCASSMAGSYSDTQYFGPGTRLTVL.

The chain couples TRBV13 to TRBJ2-7, with D tentatively TRBD1 (6 bases). This CDR3 has 13 amino acids. V was cut by 4 bases and J by 5 bases, with 12 bases left in between. CDR1 is PRHDT and CDR2 is FYEKMQ in the germline V gene (reference sequence). CDR3 amino acids: CASSSGQVNEQYF. CDR3 DNA sequence: TGTGCCAGCAGCTCGGGACAAGTTAACGAGCAGTACTTC.

This clone came up once. V gene TRBV9 combines with J gene TRBJ2-1, with D perhaps assigned TRBD1 or TRBD2 (6 bases each). Germline CDR1 SGDLS, CDR2 YYNGEE. This CDR3 has 12 amino acids. Trimming removed 2 bases from V and 8 bases from J, with 8 bases in between. CDR3 nucleotides: TGTGCCAGCAGCGTGAGGGGGGATGAGCAGTTCTTC. The encoded protein is CASSVRGDEQFF.

Of note for this clone: The sample holds other DNA sequences that translate to the same CDR3. The chain combines TRBV18 with TRBJ2-7; 8 positions match TRBD2. Germline-derived CDR1 and CDR2 are KGHSH and LQKENI. Trimming cost V 6 bases and J 0 bases; bases outside gene matches: 4. This CDR3 has 14 amino acids. CDR3 loop: CASSPGTSSYEQYF. CDR3 DNA sequence: TGTGCCAGCTCTCCCGGGACTAGCTCCTACGAGCAGTACTTC.

The chain employs TRBV6-6 and TRBJ2-7; D possibly corresponds to TRBD2 (5 bases). The germline CDR1 and CDR2 sequences are MNHNY and SVGAGI (reference sequence). V gave up 9 bases and J gave up 2 bases, with 14 bases separating them. This CDR3 is built from 13 residues. This chain's CDR3 is CASTAGPPYEQYF. CDR3 in DNA: TGTGCCAGTACGGCGGGTCCACCCTACGAGCAGTACTTC.

The chain uses TRBV5-1 and TRBJ2-7; perhaps TRBD1 as D (5 bases). The CDR3 spans 14 residues. CDR1 SGHRS and CDR2 YFSETQ come from the germline V gene. The V end lost 0 bases, the J end lost 6 bases, and 13 bases lay between the germline ends. The CDR3 bases are TGCGCCAGCAGCTTGGGGGGCAGTGAGCGCGAGCAGTACTTC. This encodes CASSLGGSEREQYF.

The V call is TRBV5-1, the J call TRBJ2-7; no clear D. Trimming cost V 0 bases and J 0 bases, with 10 bases left between them. From germline, CDR1 is SGHRS and CDR2 YFSETQ. There are 15 residues in the CDR3. DNA for the CDR3: TGCGCCAGCAGCTTGGGCCCCGCTTCCTCCTACGAGCAGTACTTC. Residues: CASSLGPASSYEQYF. Variable domain in full (rest from reference TRBV5-1 and TRBJ2-7): KAGVTQTPRYLIKTRGQQVTLSCSPISGHRSVSWYQQTPGQGLQFLFEYFSETQRNKGNFPGRFSGRQFSNSRSEMNVSTLELGDSALYLCASSLGPASSYEQYFGPGTRLTVT.

The genes are TRBV20-1 and TRBJ1-2; no definite D call. V lost 2 bases and J lost 2, with 3 bases in between. Germline lookup yields CDR1 DFQATT and CDR2 SNEGSKA (reference sequence). This CDR3 region has 11 residues. The CDR3 region has the DNA TGCAGTGCTAGAATAAACTATGGCTACACCTTC. Amino acid sequence: CSARINYGYTF.

The table lists this clone with a count of one. This chain connects TRBV5-6 to TRBJ1-2; D uncertain. This CDR3 has 15 residues. Per the germline V gene, CDR1 is SGHDT and CDR2 is YYEEEE. V shed 0 bases and J shed 4 bases, with 13 bases lying between them. The CDR3 protein is CASSLGPGWGYGYTF. The CDR3 coding sequence is TGTGCCAGCAGCTTGGGTCCGGGATGGGGCTATGGCTACACCTTC. The full variable domain, rest sourced from reference TRBV5-6 and TRBJ1-2, is DAGVTQSPTHLIKTRGQQVTLRCSPKSGHDTVSWYQQALGQGPQFIFQYYEEEERQRGNFPDRFSGHQFPNYSSELNVNALLLGDSALYLCASSLGPGWGYGYTFGSGTRLTVV.

Here the CDR3 reads CASSQDAVSGNTIYF. Here the CDR3 DNA reads TGTGCCAGCAGCCAAGATGCGGTCTCTGGAAACACCATATATTTT. V and J are TRBV3-1 (or the pseudogene TRBV3-2) and TRBJ1-3, with no clear D. Germline V gives CDR1 LGHDT, CDR2 YNNKEL (reference sequence). CDR3 length: 15 amino acids. The V and J ends lost 0 bases and 0 bases respectively, with 6 bases between them.

The chain uses TRBV28 and TRBJ1-1; D is ambiguous. The CDR3 contains 12 residues. Germline CDR1 and CDR2: MDHEN and SYDVKM. Trimming pared 5 bases from V and 10 bases from J, leaving 14 bases between. CDR3 sequence: CASSGVRFGAFF. DNA of the CDR3: TGTGCCAGCAGTGGGGTGAGATTCGGAGCTTTCTTT.

The genes are TRBV7-9 and TRBJ2-7, with D perhaps TRBD1 or TRBD2 (5 bases each). Between the trimmed V and J ends, which lost 4 bases and 2 bases, there was a span of 12 bases. This CDR3 spans 14 amino acids. Germline CDR1 is SEHNR and CDR2 is FQNEAQ (reference sequence). The CDR3 is CASSSPRGTYEQYF. CDR3 in DNA: TGTGCCAGCAGCTCGCCCCGGGGCACCTACGAGCAGTACTTC.

The chain couples TRBV10-2 to TRBJ1-1; 7 nucleotides match TRBD1. CDR3 length: 12 amino acids. V shed 7 bases, J shed 5 bases, and the junction held 4 bases outside the gene matches. CDR1 is WSHSY, CDR2 SAAADI, per germline. CDR3 sequence: CASKTGMTEAFF. In DNA form, the CDR3 reads TGCGCCAGCAAGACAGGGATGACTGAAGCTTTCTTT.

The CDR3 DNA reads TGTGCCAGCAGTTTATACGACTATGGCTACACCTTC. Its protein product is CASSLYDYGYTF. This chain joins TRBV28 and TRBJ1-2, with no clear D. Trimming stripped 1 base from V and 3 bases from J, with 3 bases between. Germline V CDR1 and CDR2: MDHEN, SYDVKM. The CDR3 covers 12 residues.

The V and J genes are TRBV3-1 (or the pseudogene TRBV3-2) and TRBJ2-1; D uncertain. Per the germline V gene, CDR1 is LGHDT and CDR2 is YNNKEL (reference sequence). The ends were cut back, 1 base at V and 8 bases at J, with 18 bases in the middle. There are 16 residues in the CDR3. CDR3 sequence (DNA): TGTGCCAGCAGCCAAGGTTCGTCCCTCTTTTACCATGAGCAGTTCTTC. This encodes CASSQGSSLFYHEQFF.

The chain carries TRBV28 and TRBJ1-1, with D perhaps matching TRBD1 (5 bases). From germline, CDR1 is MDHEN and CDR2 SYDVKM. V lost 5 bases, J lost 0 bases, and 10 bases lay in between. CDR3 length: 14 residues. CDR3 in DNA: TGTGCCAGCAGTACGACAGCCATGAACACTGAAGCTTTCTTT. Protein sequence: CASSTTAMNTEAFF.

J is TRBJ1-4 and V is TRBV9; no reliable D call. The V and J ends lost 0 bases and 7 bases respectively, with 13 bases between them. The germline V gene encodes CDR1 SGDLS and CDR2 YYNGEE. CDR3 length equals 15 residues. Written as DNA, the CDR3 is TGTGCCAGCAGCGTAGACGGGGTGCTGGGTGAAAAACTGTTTTTT. Residues: CASSVDGVLGEKLFF.

J is TRBJ1-4 and V is TRBV28; D unresolved. V was cut by 6 bases and J by 4 bases, with 15 bases left in between. Germline CDR1 is MDHEN and CDR2 is SYDVKM. This CDR3 contains 15 residues. The CDR3 is CASSRNGPVNEKLFF. In DNA, the CDR3 is TGTGCCAGCAGCCGTAATGGTCCTGTTAATGAAAAACTGTTTTTT. The variable domain in full, with the rest retrieved from reference TRBV28 and TRBJ1-4, is DVKVTQSSRYLVKRTGEKVFLECVQDMDHENMFWYRQDPGLGLRLIYFSYDVKMKEKGDIPEGYSVSREKKERFSLILESASTNQTSMYLCASSRNGPVNEKLFFGSGTQLSVL.